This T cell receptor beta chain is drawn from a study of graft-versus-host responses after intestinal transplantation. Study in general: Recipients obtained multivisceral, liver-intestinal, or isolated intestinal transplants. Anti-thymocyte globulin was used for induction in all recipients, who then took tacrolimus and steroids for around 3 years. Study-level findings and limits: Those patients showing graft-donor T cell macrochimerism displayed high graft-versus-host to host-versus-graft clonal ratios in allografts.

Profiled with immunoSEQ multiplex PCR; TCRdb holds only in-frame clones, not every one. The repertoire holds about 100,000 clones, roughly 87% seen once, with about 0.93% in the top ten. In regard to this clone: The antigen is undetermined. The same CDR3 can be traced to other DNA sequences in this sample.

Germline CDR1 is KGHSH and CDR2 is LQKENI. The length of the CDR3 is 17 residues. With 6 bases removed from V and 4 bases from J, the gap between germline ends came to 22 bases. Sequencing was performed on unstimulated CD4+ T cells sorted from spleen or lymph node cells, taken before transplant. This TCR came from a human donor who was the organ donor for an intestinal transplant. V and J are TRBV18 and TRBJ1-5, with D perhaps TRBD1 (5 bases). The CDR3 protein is CASSPYPRDLLNQPQHF. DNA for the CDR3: TGTGCCAGCTCGCCTTACCCCCGGGACCTACTAAATCAGCCCCAGCATTTT.